The clone carrying this T cell receptor (beta chain) was observed at least ten times. The data were obtained in a study of CD8 T cells in ankylosing spondylitis. Researchers built TCR beta libraries using quantitative 5'-RACE with molecular barcodes. Each CDR3 protein is one row after TCRdb ran MiXCR on the 5' RACE reads. The sample lists approximately 250,000 distinct CDR3 sequences, 8.2% occurring once. V dropped 2 bases and J dropped 4 bases, with 11 bases sitting between them. The CDR3 covers 14 residues. Germline V lookup: CDR1 SGHVS, CDR2 FQNEAQ. Sequenced input: blood, either unsorted or a sorted T cell fraction (not recorded which). The chain couples TRBV7-8 to TRBJ1-1; no firm D call. This sequence was found in a female donor with ankylosing spondylitis or in good health (not recorded which). CDR3: CASSLRTRATEAFF. CDR3 bases: TGTGCCAGCAGCTTACGTACTAGAGCCACTGAAGCTTTCTTT.